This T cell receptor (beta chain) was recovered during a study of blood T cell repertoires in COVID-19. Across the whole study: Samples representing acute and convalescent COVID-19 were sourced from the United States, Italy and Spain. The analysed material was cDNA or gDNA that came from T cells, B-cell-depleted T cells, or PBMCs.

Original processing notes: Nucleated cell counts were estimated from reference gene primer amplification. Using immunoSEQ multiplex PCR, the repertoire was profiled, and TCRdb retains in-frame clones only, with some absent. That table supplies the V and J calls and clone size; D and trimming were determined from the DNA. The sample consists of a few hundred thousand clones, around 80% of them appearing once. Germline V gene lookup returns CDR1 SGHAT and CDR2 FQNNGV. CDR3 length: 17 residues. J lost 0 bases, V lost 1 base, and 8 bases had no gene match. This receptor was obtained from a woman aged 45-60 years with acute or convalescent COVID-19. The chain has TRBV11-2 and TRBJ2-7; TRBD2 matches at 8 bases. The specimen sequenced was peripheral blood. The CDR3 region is CASSLASLAVSSYEQYF. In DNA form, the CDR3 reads TGTGCCAGCAGCTTAGCCTCACTAGCGGTAAGCTCCTACGAGCAGTACTTC.